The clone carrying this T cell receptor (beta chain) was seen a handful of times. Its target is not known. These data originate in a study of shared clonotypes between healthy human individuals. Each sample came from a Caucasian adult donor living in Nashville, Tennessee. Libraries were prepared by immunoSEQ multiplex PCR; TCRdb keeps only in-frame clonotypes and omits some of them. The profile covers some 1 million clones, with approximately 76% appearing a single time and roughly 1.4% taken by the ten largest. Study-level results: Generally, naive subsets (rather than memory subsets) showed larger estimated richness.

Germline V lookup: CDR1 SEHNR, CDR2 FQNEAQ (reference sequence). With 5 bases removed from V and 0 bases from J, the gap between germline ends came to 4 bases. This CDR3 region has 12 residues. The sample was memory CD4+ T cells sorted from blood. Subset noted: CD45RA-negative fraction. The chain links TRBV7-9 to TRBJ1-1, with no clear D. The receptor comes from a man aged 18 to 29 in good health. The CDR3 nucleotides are TGTGCCAGCAGCAATATGAACACTGAAGCTTTCTTT. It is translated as CASSNMNTEAFF.